The present TCR beta chain was sequenced within a study of blood T cell repertoires in COVID-19. As processed by the authors: Reference gene primer amplification gave estimated nucleated cell counts. Clones were read by immunoSEQ multiplex PCR, and TCRdb kept only the in-frame ones, dropping some. The DNA gave D and trimming, while V, J and clone size come from that table. The sample gives 190,000 or so clones, about 80% of which show up once; approximately 7.9% is in the top ten. From germline, CDR1 is SGHRS and CDR2 YFSETQ. This CDR3 has 16 residues. After removal of 4 bases from V and 1 base from J, the junction contained 4 bases not matched to a gene. This clone was recorded a few times.

Sequencing was performed on PBMCs or T cells enriched from blood (not recorded which). The sequence was collected from a man aged 40-50 years who had recovered from COVID-19. V usage is TRBV5-1 and J usage is TRBJ2-2, with 10 bases matching TRBD2. CDR3 region: CASSLRTSGNTGELFF. The CDR3 DNA is TGCGCCAGCAGCCTACGGACTAGCGGGAACACCGGGGAGCTGTTTTTT. Combining the CDR3 with reference TRBV5-1 and TRBJ2-2 gives the whole variable domain KAGVTQTPRYLIKTRGQQVTLSCSPISGHRSVSWYQQTPGQGLQFLFEYFSETQRNKGNFPGRFSGRQFSNSRSEMNVSTLELGDSALYLCASSLRTSGNTGELFFGEGSRLTVL.